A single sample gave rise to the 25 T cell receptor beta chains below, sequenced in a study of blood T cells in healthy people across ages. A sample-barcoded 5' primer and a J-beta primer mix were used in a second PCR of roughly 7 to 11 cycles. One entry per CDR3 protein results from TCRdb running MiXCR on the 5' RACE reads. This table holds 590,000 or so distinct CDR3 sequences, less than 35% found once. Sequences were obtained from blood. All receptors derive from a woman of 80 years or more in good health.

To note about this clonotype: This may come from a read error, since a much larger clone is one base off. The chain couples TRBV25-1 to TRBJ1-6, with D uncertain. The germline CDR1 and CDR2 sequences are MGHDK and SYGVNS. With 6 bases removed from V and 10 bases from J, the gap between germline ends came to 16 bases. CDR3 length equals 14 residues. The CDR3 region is CASRGRVVGSPLHF. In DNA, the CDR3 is TGTGCCAGCAGGGGGAGGGTTGTAGGATCACCCCTCCACTTT. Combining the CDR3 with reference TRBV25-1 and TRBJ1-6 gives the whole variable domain EADIYQTPRYLVIGTGKKITLECSQTMGHDKMYWYQQDPGMELHLIHYSYGVNSTEKGDLSSESTVSRIRTEHFPLTLESARPSHTSQYLCASRGRVVGSPLHFGNGTRLTVT.

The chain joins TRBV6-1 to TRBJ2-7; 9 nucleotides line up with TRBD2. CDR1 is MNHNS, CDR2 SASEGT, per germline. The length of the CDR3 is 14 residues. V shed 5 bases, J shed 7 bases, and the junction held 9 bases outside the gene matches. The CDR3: CASSLAGLYNEQYF. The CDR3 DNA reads TGTGCCAGCAGTCTAGCGGGGCTCTACAATGAGCAGTACTTC.

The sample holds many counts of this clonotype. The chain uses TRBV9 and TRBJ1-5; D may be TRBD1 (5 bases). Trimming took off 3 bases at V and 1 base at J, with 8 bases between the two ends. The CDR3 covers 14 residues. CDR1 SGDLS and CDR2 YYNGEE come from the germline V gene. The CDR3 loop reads CASSGGGSNQPQHF. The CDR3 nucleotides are TGTGCCAGCAGCGGTGGGGGAAGCAATCAGCCCCAGCATTTT.

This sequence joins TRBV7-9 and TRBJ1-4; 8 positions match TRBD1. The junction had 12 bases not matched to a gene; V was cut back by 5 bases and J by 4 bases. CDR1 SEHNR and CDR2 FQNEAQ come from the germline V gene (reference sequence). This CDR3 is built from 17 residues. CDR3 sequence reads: CASSLTTWTGFNEKLFF. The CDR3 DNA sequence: TGTGCCAGCAGCCTAACCACCTGGACAGGGTTTAATGAAAAACTGTTTTTT.

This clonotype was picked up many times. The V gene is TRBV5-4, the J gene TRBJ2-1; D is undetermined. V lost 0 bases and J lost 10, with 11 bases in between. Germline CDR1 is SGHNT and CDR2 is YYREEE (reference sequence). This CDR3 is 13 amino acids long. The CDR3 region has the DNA TGTGCCAGCAGCTTGGGGTCCAACGGGGAGCAGTTCTTC. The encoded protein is CASSLGSNGEQFF.

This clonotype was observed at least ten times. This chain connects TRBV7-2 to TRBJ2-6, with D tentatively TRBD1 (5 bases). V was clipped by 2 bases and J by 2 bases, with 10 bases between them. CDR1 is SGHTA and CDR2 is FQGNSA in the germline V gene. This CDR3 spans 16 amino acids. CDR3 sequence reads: CASSLQGSAGANVLTF. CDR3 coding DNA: TGTGCCAGCAGCTTACAGGGTTCTGCTGGGGCCAACGTCCTGACTTTC.

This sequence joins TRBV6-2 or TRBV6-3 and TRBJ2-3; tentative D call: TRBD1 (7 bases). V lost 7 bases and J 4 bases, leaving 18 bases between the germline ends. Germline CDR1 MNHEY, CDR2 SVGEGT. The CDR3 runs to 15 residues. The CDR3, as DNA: TGTGCCAGCAATCCCAGGGGGGTTGAAGCAGATACGCAGTATTTT. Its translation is CASNPRGVEADTQYF.

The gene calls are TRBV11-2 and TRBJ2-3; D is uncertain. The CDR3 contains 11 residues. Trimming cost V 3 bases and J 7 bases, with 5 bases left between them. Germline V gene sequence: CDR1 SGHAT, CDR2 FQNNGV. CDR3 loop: CASSFKNTQYF. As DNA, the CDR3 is TGTGCCAGCAGCTTTAAGAATACGCAGTATTTT.

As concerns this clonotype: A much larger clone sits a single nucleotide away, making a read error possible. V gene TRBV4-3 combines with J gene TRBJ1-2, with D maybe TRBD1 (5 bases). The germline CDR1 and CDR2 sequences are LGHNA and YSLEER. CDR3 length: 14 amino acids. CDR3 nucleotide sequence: TGCGCCAGCAGCCAAGATCAGGGTGACTATGACTACACCTTC. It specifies CASSQDQGDYDYTF.

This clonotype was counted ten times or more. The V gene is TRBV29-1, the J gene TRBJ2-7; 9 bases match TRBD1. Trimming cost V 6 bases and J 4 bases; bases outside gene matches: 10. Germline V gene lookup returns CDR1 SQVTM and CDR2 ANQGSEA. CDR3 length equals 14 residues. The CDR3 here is CSVKDRGGDYEQYF. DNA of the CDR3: TGCAGCGTAAAGGACAGGGGAGGGGATTACGAGCAGTACTTC.

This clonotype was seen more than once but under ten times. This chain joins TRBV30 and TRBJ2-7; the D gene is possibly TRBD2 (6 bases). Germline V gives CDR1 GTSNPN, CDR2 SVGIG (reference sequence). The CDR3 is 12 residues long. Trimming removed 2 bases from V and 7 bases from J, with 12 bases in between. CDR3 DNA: TGTGCCTGGAGTTCGCGGGGCAATGAGCAGTACTTC. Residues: CAWSSRGNEQYF.

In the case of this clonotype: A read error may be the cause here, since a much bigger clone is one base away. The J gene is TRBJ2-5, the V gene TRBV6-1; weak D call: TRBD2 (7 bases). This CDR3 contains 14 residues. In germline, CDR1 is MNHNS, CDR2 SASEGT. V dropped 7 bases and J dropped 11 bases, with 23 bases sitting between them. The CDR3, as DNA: TGTGCCAGCACCTTTTTGGGGGGGCTTAATGAGCAGTACTTC. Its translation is CASTFLGGLNEQYF.

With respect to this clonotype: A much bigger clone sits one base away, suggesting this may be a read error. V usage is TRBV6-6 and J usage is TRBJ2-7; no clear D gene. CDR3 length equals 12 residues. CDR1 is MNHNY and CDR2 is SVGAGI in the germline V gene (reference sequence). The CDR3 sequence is CAGSSNAYEQYF. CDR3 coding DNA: TGTGCCGGCAGTTCCAATGCCTACGAGCAGTACTTC.

CDR3 nucleotide sequence: TGTGCCAGCAGCCCGCTGACAGGGAAGACCGGGGAGCTGTTTTTT. Its translation: CASSPLTGKTGELFF. V gene TRBV11-2 combines with J gene TRBJ2-2; 7 bases are a match to TRBD1. V lost 5 bases to trimming and J lost 5 bases; unmatched junction nucleotides: 8. The CDR3 sequence is 15 residues long. Germline CDR1 reads SGHAT; CDR2 reads FQNNGV. Full variable domain (missing parts from reference TRBV11-2 and TRBJ2-2): EAGVAQSPRYKIIEKRQSVAFWCNPISGHATLYWYQQILGQGPKLLIQFQNNGVVDDSQLPKDRFSAERLKGVDSTLKIQPAKLEDSAVYLCASSPLTGKTGELFFGEGSRLTVL.

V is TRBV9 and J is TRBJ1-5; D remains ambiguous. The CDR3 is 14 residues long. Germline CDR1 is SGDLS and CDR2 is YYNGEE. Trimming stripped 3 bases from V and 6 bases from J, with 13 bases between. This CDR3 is CASSATERGQPQHF. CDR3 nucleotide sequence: TGTGCCAGCAGCGCGACCGAGCGGGGTCAGCCCCAGCATTTT.

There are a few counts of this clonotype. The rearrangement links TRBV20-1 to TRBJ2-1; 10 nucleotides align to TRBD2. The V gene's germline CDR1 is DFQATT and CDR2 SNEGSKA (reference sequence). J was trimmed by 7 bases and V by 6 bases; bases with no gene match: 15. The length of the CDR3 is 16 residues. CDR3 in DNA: TGCAGTGCAGGTCGGATGTCTAGCGGGAGAAGGAATGAGCAGTTCTTC. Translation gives CSAGRMSSGRRNEQFF.

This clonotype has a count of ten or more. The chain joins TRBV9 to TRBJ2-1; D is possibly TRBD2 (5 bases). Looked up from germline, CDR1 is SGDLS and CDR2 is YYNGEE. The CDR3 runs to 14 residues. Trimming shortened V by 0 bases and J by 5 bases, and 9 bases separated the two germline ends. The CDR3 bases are TGTGCCAGCAGCGTAGTAGCTAGCAACAATGAGCAGTTCTTC. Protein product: CASSVVASNNEQFF.

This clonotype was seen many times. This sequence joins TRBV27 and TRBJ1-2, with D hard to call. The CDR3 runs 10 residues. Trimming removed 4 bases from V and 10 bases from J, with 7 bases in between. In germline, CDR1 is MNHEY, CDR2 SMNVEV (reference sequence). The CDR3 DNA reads TGTGCCAGCAGTTCCGAATTCTACACCTTC. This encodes CASSSEFYTF.

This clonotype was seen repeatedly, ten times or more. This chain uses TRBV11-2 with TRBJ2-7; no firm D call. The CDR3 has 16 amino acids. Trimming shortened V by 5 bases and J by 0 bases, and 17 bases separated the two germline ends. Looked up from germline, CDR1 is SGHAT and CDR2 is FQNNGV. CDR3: CASSPTVAPISYEQYF. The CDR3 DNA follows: TGTGCCAGCAGCCCTACAGTGGCCCCGATCTCCTACGAGCAGTACTTC.

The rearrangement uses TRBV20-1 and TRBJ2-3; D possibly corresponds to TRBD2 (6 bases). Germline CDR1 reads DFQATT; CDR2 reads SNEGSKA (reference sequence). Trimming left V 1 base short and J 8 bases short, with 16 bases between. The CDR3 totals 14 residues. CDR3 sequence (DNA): TGCAGTGCTAGAGCGGGAGAGACGTTTGGTACGCAGTATTTT. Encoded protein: CSARAGETFGTQYF.

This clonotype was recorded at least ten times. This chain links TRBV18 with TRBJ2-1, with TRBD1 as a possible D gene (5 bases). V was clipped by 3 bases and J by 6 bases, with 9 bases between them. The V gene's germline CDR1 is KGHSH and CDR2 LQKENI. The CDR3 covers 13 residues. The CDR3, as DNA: TGTGCCAGCTCACCCCGACAGCTCAATGAGCAGTTCTTC. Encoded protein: CASSPRQLNEQFF. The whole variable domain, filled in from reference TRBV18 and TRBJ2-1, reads NAGVMQNPRHLVRRRGQEARLRCSPMKGHSHVYWYRQLPEEGLKFMVYLQKENIIDESGMPKERFSAEFPKEGPSILRIQQVVRGDSAAYFCASSPRQLNEQFFGPGTRLTVL.

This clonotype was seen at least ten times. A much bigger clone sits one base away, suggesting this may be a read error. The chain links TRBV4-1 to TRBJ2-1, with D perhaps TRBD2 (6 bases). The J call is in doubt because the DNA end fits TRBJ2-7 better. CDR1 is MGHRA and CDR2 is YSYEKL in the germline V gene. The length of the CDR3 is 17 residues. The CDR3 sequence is CASSLRSGGAAYNEQYF. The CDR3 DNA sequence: TGCGCCAGCAGCCTTCGAAGCGGCGGGGCAGCCTACAATGAGCAGTACTTC.

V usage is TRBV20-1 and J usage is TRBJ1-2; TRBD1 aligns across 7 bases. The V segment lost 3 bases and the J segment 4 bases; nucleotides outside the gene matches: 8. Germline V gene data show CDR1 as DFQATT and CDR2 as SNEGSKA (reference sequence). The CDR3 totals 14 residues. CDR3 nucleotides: TGCAGTGCTAGCGGAACAGGGGCGAGCTATGGCTACACCTTC. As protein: CSASGTGASYGYTF.

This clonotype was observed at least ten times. CDR3 sequence: CASSLSWPMGDTQYF. For the CDR3, the DNA is TGTGCCAGCAGTTTATCGTGGCCCATGGGGGATACGCAGTATTTT. The rearrangement joins TRBV27 to TRBJ2-3; D unresolved. V gave up 0 bases and J gave up 6 bases, with 13 bases separating them. The CDR3 spans 15 residues. Germline V CDR1 and CDR2: MNHEY, SMNVEV (reference sequence).

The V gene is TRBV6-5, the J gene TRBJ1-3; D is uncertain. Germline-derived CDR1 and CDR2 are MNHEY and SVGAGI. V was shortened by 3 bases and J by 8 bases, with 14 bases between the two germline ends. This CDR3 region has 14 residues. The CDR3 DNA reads TGTGCCAGCAGTTATATCCCAGGTTCGGACACCATATATTTT. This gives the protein CASSYIPGSDTIYF.